In this sample, the clone carrying this T cell receptor beta chain turned up many times. With iRepertoire HTBI primers and Arm-PCR of CDR3 regions, TCR beta libraries were built. TCRdb fed the multiplex PCR reads into MiXCR, producing one record per CDR3 protein. The sample carries roughly 320,000 distinct CDR3 sequences, 16% recorded once. The CDR3 length is 13 residues. The germline V gene encodes CDR1 MNHNS and CDR2 SASEGT. The germline V and J ends were trimmed by 6 bases and 4 bases, with 12 bases remaining between them. The sample comes from a study of regulatory T cells in long-lasting Graves disease. The time point here: newly diagnosed GD, antithyroid drugs for less than 3 months. TCR sequences were obtained from RNA taken from PBMCs. These data were also filed under a second study, of T cells in Graves' hyperthyroidism and ophthalmopathy.

Sample: peripheral blood mononuclear cells (PBMCs), taken at new diagnosis, from a patient treated with antithyroid drugs. The genes are TRBV6-1 and TRBJ1-1; D possibly corresponds to TRBD1 (5 bases). This TCR derives from a middle-aged man with Graves disease. CDR3 nucleotide sequence: TGTGCCAGCAGAGCGCAGGGAGGCACTGAAGCTTTCTTT. The encoded protein is CASRAQGGTEAFF.